Each of the 31 T cell receptor beta chains below was sequenced from the same sample in a study of CD8 T cells in ankylosing spondylitis. These receptors have no known antigen. Study-wide findings and caveats: There was a TCR beta motif, made of several highly homologous variants, that appeared characteristic of ankylosing spondylitis blood.

One entry per CDR3 protein results from TCRdb running MiXCR on the 5' RACE reads. Of under 150,000 distinct CDR3 sequences listed, about a sixth are singletons. Input material: blood, either unsorted or a sorted T cell fraction (not recorded which). The receptor set was obtained from a male donor with ankylosing spondylitis.

This clonotype was picked up a small number of times. V usage is TRBV4-1 and J usage is TRBJ2-7, with 7 positions matching TRBD1. The V gene end was trimmed by 4 bases and the J gene end by 6 bases; junction bases not matched to a gene: 9. Germline-derived CDR1 and CDR2 are MGHRA and YSYEKL. This CDR3 comprises 14 residues. Here the CDR3 reads CASSPGQGGAEQYF. The CDR3 bases are TGCGCCAGCAGCCCCGGACAAGGGGGCGCCGAGCAGTACTTC.

The chain has TRBV4-1 and TRBJ1-1; TRBD1 matches 9 bases. The CDR3 is made up of 16 amino acids. Per germline, CDR1 MGHRA and CDR2 YSYEKL. J lost 3 bases, V lost 2 bases, and 7 bases had no gene match. The CDR3 coding sequence is TGCGCCAGCAGCCAAAGGGGGACAGGGAAGTACACTGAAGCTTTCTTT. Encoded protein: CASSQRGTGKYTEAFF.

The chain employs TRBV4-3 and TRBJ2-2; 8 positions match TRBD1. Losses at the gene ends were 5 bases for V and 2 bases for J; bases not matched to a gene: 4. Germline CDR1 is LGHNA and CDR2 is YSLEER. The CDR3 extends over 15 amino acids. The CDR3 loop reads CASSAGQGNTGELFF. For the CDR3, the DNA is TGCGCCAGCAGCGCAGGACAGGGCAACACCGGGGAGCTGTTTTTT.

The V gene is TRBV10-3, the J gene TRBJ2-7; the D gene is possibly TRBD2 (6 bases). V dropped 2 bases and J dropped 5 bases, with 7 bases sitting between them. Germline V gene sequence: CDR1 ENHRY, CDR2 SYGVKD. This CDR3 region has 12 residues. The CDR3 reads CAISEPGDEQYF. The CDR3 DNA follows: TGTGCCATCAGTGAGCCGGGGGACGAGCAGTACTTC.

This clonotype was counted between two and nine times. V is TRBV4-1 and J is TRBJ2-7, with TRBD1 as a possible D gene (5 bases). The CDR3 loop spans 14 amino acids. Trimming pared 1 base from V and 3 bases from J, leaving 10 bases between. CDR1 is MGHRA, CDR2 YSYEKL, per germline. The CDR3 coding sequence is TGCGCCAGCAGCCAAGGTAGGCAGGGCTACGAGCAGTACTTC. As protein: CASSQGRQGYEQYF.

The genes are TRBV7-9 and TRBJ1-2; 7 nucleotides align to TRBD1. Germline lookup yields CDR1 SEHNR and CDR2 FQNEAQ (reference sequence). J gave up 6 bases and V 1 base, and 5 bases lay outside the gene matches. CDR3 length equals 14 residues. The CDR3 DNA follows: TGTGCCAGCAGCTTAGGGACAGGAGGCGATGGCTACACCTTC. This codes for CASSLGTGGDGYTF. Full variable domain (remainder filled in from reference TRBV7-9 and TRBJ1-2): DTGVSQNPRHKITKRGQNVTFRCDPISEHNRLYWYRQTLGQGPEFLTYFQNEAQLEKSRLLSDRFSAERPKGSFSTLEIQRTEQGDSAMYLCASSLGTGGDGYTFGSGTRLTVV.

This chain links TRBV13 with TRBJ2-7, with 8 nucleotides matching TRBD2. V lost 5 bases and J lost 3; bases outside the gene matches: 9. The CDR3 contains 15 residues. Looked up from germline, CDR1 is PRHDT and CDR2 is FYEKMQ (reference sequence). The CDR3, as DNA: TGTGCCAGCAGCCTCCTCGCGGGAGGAGTCTACGAGCAGTACTTC. Its protein product is CASSLLAGGVYEQYF.

The chain carries TRBV12-3 or TRBV12-4 and TRBJ1-1; D call uncertain. The germline V and J ends were trimmed by 1 base and 8 bases, with 14 bases remaining between them. The CDR3 sequence is 14 residues long. CDR3 DNA: TGTGCCAGCAGTTTAGGGCGCAGAGGAGTAGAAGCTTTCTTT. This codes for CASSLGRRGVEAFF.

V gene TRBV27 combines with J gene TRBJ2-7; 8 positions agree with TRBD2. Germline V gene data show CDR1 as MNHEY and CDR2 as SMNVEV (reference sequence). V lost 3 bases to trimming and J lost 0 bases; unmatched junction nucleotides: 1. The CDR3 contains 14 residues. The DNA for the CDR3 is TGTGCCAGCAGTTTCAGCGGGAGCTCCTACGAGCAGTACTTC. Amino acid sequence: CASSFSGSSYEQYF.

This clonotype was seen at least ten times. The chain is built from TRBV11-2 and TRBJ2-7; no clear D gene. The CDR3 spans 13 residues. V was clipped by 2 bases and J by 6 bases, with 11 bases between them. The V gene's germline CDR1 is SGHAT and CDR2 FQNNGV. This chain's CDR3 is CASSLWGSSEQYF. CDR3 DNA: TGTGCCAGCAGCTTATGGGGTTCGTCCGAGCAGTACTTC.

This clonotype was seen a few times. The J gene is TRBJ1-1, the V gene TRBV7-9; D might be TRBD1 (5 bases). In germline, CDR1 is SEHNR, CDR2 FQNEAQ (reference sequence). The CDR3 has 13 amino acids. V lost 7 bases and J 1 base, leaving 10 bases between the germline ends. The DNA of the CDR3 is TGTGCCAGCAACCGGGACTCGAACACTGAAGCTTTCTTT. Protein sequence: CASNRDSNTEAFF.

The chain employs TRBV12-3 or TRBV12-4 and TRBJ2-1; D is unresolved. With 7 bases removed from V and 2 bases from J, the gap between germline ends came to 12 bases. CDR3 length: 14 residues. The CDR3 nucleotides are TGTGCCAGCAACCGAGCTCGGACCTACAATGAGCAGTTCTTC. It translates to CASNRARTYNEQFF.

The V gene is TRBV4-3, the J gene TRBJ1-5; the D is unclear. Deletions cut 1 base from V and 2 bases from J, with 9 bases between. The CDR3 loop spans 15 amino acids. CDR1 is LGHNA and CDR2 is YSLEER in the germline V gene. This CDR3 reads CASSQVDGGNQPQHF. The CDR3, as DNA: TGCGCCAGCAGCCAAGTGGACGGTGGCAATCAGCCCCAGCATTTT.

This clonotype has more than one count but fewer than ten. This chain joins TRBV27 and TRBJ2-6; D is unresolved. Germline V gives CDR1 MNHEY, CDR2 SMNVEV (reference sequence). The V and J ends lost 3 bases and 4 bases respectively, with 4 bases between them. This CDR3 region has 13 residues. CDR3 DNA: TGTGCCAGCAGTTTTTCGGGGGCCAACGTCCTGACTTTC. It is translated as CASSFSGANVLTF.

This clonotype was detected only a few times. The V gene is TRBV4-2, the J gene TRBJ2-1; 9 bases align to TRBD2. Germline-derived CDR1 and CDR2 are LGHNA and YNFKEQ. V lost 0 bases, J lost 2 bases, and 8 bases stayed unmatched. This CDR3 contains 18 residues. In nucleotides, the CDR3 is TGTGCCAGCAGCCAAGATCCTAGCGGGGCTTCGGCCTACAATGAGCAGTTCTTC. Its translation: CASSQDPSGASAYNEQFF.

Only a few counts were recorded for this clonotype. The J gene is TRBJ2-1, the V gene TRBV6-2 or TRBV6-3; no clear D gene. The CDR3 length is 16 residues. Trimming cost V 6 bases and J 10 bases, with 25 bases left between them. Germline values: CDR1 MNHEY, CDR2 SVGEGT. The CDR3 region is CASSPGSDPEISEQFF. DNA for the CDR3: TGTGCCAGCAGCCCCGGGTCCGACCCCGAAATTTCCGAGCAGTTCTTC.

V usage is TRBV3-1 and J usage is TRBJ2-7; 10 nucleotides line up with TRBD2. Per the germline V gene, CDR1 is LGHDT and CDR2 is YNNKEL (reference sequence). V shed 1 base and J 3 bases; nucleotides not matched to a gene: 3. This CDR3 comprises 15 residues. The CDR3 is CASSQVTSGIYEQYF. The CDR3, as DNA: TGTGCCAGCAGCCAAGTAACTAGCGGGATCTACGAGCAGTACTTC.

This chain connects TRBV9 to TRBJ2-6; 9 bases map to TRBD1. CDR1 SGDLS and CDR2 YYNGEE come from the germline V gene. V dropped 1 base and J dropped 3; count of bases not matched to a gene: 17. This CDR3 has 21 residues. CDR3 sequence: CASSVSPLGQGGDGGANVLTF. The CDR3 DNA sequence: TGTGCCAGCAGCGTAAGCCCCTTGGGACAGGGCGGGGACGGTGGGGCCAACGTCCTGACTTTC.

This clonotype was recorded a few times. The CDR3 sequence is CASSLSGTGGSSEQYF. DNA of the CDR3: TGTGCCAGCAGTTTGTCCGGGACAGGGGGGTCGTCAGAGCAGTACTTC. The chain is built from TRBV27 and TRBJ2-7, with 11 bases aligning to TRBD1. This CDR3 region has 16 residues. The germline CDR1 and CDR2 sequences are MNHEY and SMNVEV (reference sequence). The ends lost 3 bases at V and 7 bases at J; junction bases unmatched: 11.

The CDR3 DNA sequence: TGCGCCAGCAGCCAAGGGCTAGCGGGCTTCTCCTACGAGCAGTACTTC. Translated: CASSQGLAGFSYEQYF. The chain links TRBV4-1 to TRBJ2-7; 8 bases agree with TRBD2. The CDR3 runs 16 residues. The V gene's germline CDR1 is MGHRA and CDR2 YSYEKL. V shed 1 base, J shed 0 bases, and the junction held 5 bases outside the gene matches.

The chain uses TRBV3-1 and TRBJ1-6; D call uncertain. CDR1 LGHDT and CDR2 YNNKEL come from the germline V gene (reference sequence). The CDR3 covers 14 residues. V was pared by 5 bases and J by 5 bases, with 10 bases between. The CDR3, as DNA: TGTGCCAGCAGCGGTCAGGAGCATAATTCACCCCTCCACTTT. Translating it yields CASSGQEHNSPLHF.

This chain links TRBV4-3 with TRBJ2-7, with 7 bases identical to TRBD1. CDR3 length equals 17 residues. CDR1 LGHNA and CDR2 YSLEER come from the germline V gene. V was pared by 3 bases and J by 1 base, with 12 bases of the junction left unmatched. The chain's CDR3 is CASSQGAQGVNSYEQYF. The CDR3 DNA follows: TGCGCCAGCAGCCAGGGGGCCCAGGGGGTGAATTCCTACGAGCAGTACTTC.

This clonotype was observed a few times. The rearrangement uses TRBV6-2 or TRBV6-3 and TRBJ2-1; 8 nucleotides match TRBD1. Germline V gene sequence: CDR1 MNHEY, CDR2 SVGEGT. Trimming at V came to 5 bases and at J to 8 bases, leaving 2 bases not matched to a gene. The CDR3 is made up of 12 amino acids. The CDR3 region has the DNA TGTGCCAGCAGTACAGGGGGTCATGAGCAGTTCTTC. As protein: CASSTGGHEQFF.

The table lists this clonotype with a count of one. J is TRBJ2-7 and V is TRBV19, with TRBD1 matching 8 bases. CDR3 length equals 14 residues. The junction had 8 bases not matched to a gene; V was cut back by 5 bases and J by 5 bases. Germline V gene data show CDR1 as LNHDA and CDR2 as SQIVND (reference sequence). The CDR3 nucleotides are TGTGCCAGTAGTGGAGGACAGGGCCCTCACGAGCAGTACTTC. It translates to CASSGGQGPHEQYF.

This clonotype has ten or more counts. The J gene is TRBJ2-7, the V gene TRBV20-1, with 9 bases that match TRBD1. Germline V gene data show CDR1 as DFQATT and CDR2 as SNEGSKA (reference sequence). Trimming removed 0 bases from V and 4 bases from J; junction bases left unmatched: 4. The CDR3 has 14 residues. CDR3 amino acids: CSARDRDRDYEQYF. CDR3 nucleotides: TGCAGTGCTAGAGATCGGGACAGGGATTACGAGCAGTACTTC.

The chain recombines TRBV9 with TRBJ2-2; 11 nucleotides match TRBD2. The junction had 2 bases not matched to a gene; V was cut back by 0 bases and J by 4 bases. The CDR3 has 16 amino acids. Per germline, CDR1 SGDLS and CDR2 YYNGEE. CDR3 DNA sequence: TGTGCCAGCAGCGTAGGACTAGCGGGACTCACCGGGGAGCTGTTTTTT. It is translated as CASSVGLAGLTGELFF. Using reference TRBV9 and TRBJ2-2 for the parts outside the CDR3, the full variable domain is DSGVTQTPKHLITATGQRVTLRCSPRSGDLSVYWYQQSLDQGLQFLIQYYNGEERAKGNILERFSAQQFPDLHSELNLSSLELGDSALYFCASSVGLAGLTGELFFGEGSRLTVL.

J is TRBJ2-7 and V is TRBV27; perhaps TRBD1 as D (6 bases). The CDR3 extends over 13 amino acids. Per the germline V gene, CDR1 is MNHEY and CDR2 is SMNVEV (reference sequence). V gave up 7 bases and J gave up 0 bases, with 10 bases separating them. The CDR3 coding sequence is TGTGCCAGCAAGGGGGTAACCTCCTACGAGCAGTACTTC. This gives the protein CASKGVTSYEQYF.

This clonotype was recorded many times. This chain joins TRBV29-1 and TRBJ2-1; TRBD1 aligns across 7 bases. The CDR3 is 14 amino acids. V lost 4 bases to trimming and J lost 0 bases; unmatched junction nucleotides: 3. Per the germline V gene, CDR1 is SQVTM and CDR2 is ANQGSEA. The chain's CDR3 is CSVGTGGSYNEQFF. The CDR3 nucleotides read TGCAGCGTTGGGACAGGTGGCTCCTACAATGAGCAGTTCTTC.

The V call is TRBV7-9, the J call TRBJ2-5; D not resolved. Looked up from germline, CDR1 is SEHNR and CDR2 is FQNEAQ (reference sequence). This CDR3 spans 13 amino acids. With 1 base removed from V and 5 bases from J, the gap between germline ends came to 8 bases. The CDR3 region has the DNA TGTGCCAGCAGCTTAGAAGTCCCTGAGACCCAGTACTTC. Protein product: CASSLEVPETQYF.

There are a few counts of this clonotype. The chain employs TRBV14 and TRBJ2-3, with D tentatively TRBD2 (5 bases). The CDR3 consists of 12 residues. The V and J ends lost 6 bases and 7 bases respectively, with 11 bases between them. From germline, CDR1 is SGHDN and CDR2 FVKESK. The CDR3 region is CASSLSGNTQYF. Written as DNA, the CDR3 is TGTGCCAGCAGTTTGAGCGGAAATACGCAGTATTTT. The whole variable domain, remainder taken from reference TRBV14 and TRBJ2-3, is EAGVTQFPSHSVIEKGQTVTLRCDPISGHDNLYWYRRVMGKEIKFLLHFVKESKQDESGMPNNRFLAERTGGTYSTLKVQPAELEDSGVYFCASSLSGNTQYFGPGTRLTVL.

The chain has TRBV27 and TRBJ1-2; D gene uncertain. Looked up from germline, CDR1 is MNHEY and CDR2 is SMNVEV (reference sequence). V was shortened by 3 bases and J by 2 bases, with 7 bases between the two germline ends. This CDR3 is 13 amino acids long. The DNA for the CDR3 is TGTGCCAGCAGTTTTACTGCAAACTATGGCTACACCTTC. Its translation is CASSFTANYGYTF.